The rows below give T cell receptor beta chains drawn from one sample of a study of cytomegalovirus exposure and HLA in healthy donors. Measured with immunoSEQ multiplex PCR; TCRdb has only the in-frame clones, and not every one. In total, the table holds under 150,000 clones. Sequencing was carried out using PBMCs. Receptors originate from a woman in her sixties or seventies in good health and CMV-seronegative. CDR3s include the opening cysteine and the closing phenylalanine or tryptophan. The order of the fields is V gene, J gene, D gene, CDR3 DNA, CDR3 protein. The D gene is left open where the match is weak.

TRBV7-3	TRBJ1-6	-	TGTGCCAGCAGCCCGACAGGCAGTTCACCCCTCCACTTT	CASSPTGSSPLHF
TRBV5-4	TRBJ1-1	TRBD1	TGTGCCAGCAGCCCCGGACAGGGCGTGGCTGAAGCTTTCTTT	CASSPGQGVAEAFF
TRBV18	TRBJ1-1	-	TGTGCCAGCTCACCAGGGCAGGTTGAAGGGGGTACTGAAGCTTTCTTT	CASSPGQVEGGTEAFF
TRBV7-3	TRBJ1-1	-	TGTGCCAGCAGCCCAGGACAGAGCACTGAAGCTTTCTTT	CASSPGQSTEAFF
TRBV7-8	TRBJ1-2	TRBD1	TGTGCCAGCAGCAAGATTTCGACAGGGGGCTATGGCTACACCTTC	CASSKISTGGYGYTF
TRBV18	TRBJ2-3	-	TGTGCCAGCTCCAAGGCGGTCGACTCAGATACGCAGTATTTT	CASSKAVDSDTQYF
TRBV28	TRBJ1-5	-	TGTGCCAGCAGCGGTAATCAGCCCCAGCATTTT	CASSGNQPQHF
TRBV19	TRBJ2-7	-	TGTGCCAGTAGTATAGCATACTTACCAGGGGGGACCTACGAGCAGTACTTC	CASSIAYLPGGTYEQYF
TRBV5-1	TRBJ2-7	TRBD2	TGCGCCAGCAGCTCTACTAGCGGGATCTACGAGCAGTACTTC	CASSSTSGIYEQYF
TRBV6-6	TRBJ1-6	TRBD1	TGTGCCAGCAGTTACAAGGGACAGGGTAATTCACCCCTCCACTTT	CASSYKGQGNSPLHF
TRBV7-2	TRBJ1-2	TRBD1	TGTGCCAGCAGCCCAAGACAGGGGGCGCTTGGCTACACCTTC	CASSPRQGALGYTF
TRBV19	TRBJ2-1	TRBD2	TGTGCCAGCGGACTAGCGGGAGGGAATGAGCAGTTCTTC	CASGLAGGNEQFF
TRBV7-9	TRBJ1-1	TRBD1	TGTGCCAGCAGCTCTTTCACGACAGGGAAGGGTACTGAAGCTTTCTTT	CASSSFTTGKGTEAFF
TRBV5-6	TRBJ2-7	-	TGTGCCAGCAGCTTAGGGGGCAGGGGGGCTTACGAGCAGTACTTC	CASSLGGRGAYEQYF
TRBV7-9	TRBJ1-2	-	TGTGCCAGCAGCTTAGGGGAGGGGGGTTATGGCTACACCTTC	CASSLGEGGYGYTF
TRBV10-3	TRBJ1-2	-	TGTGCCATCAGTGAGGACACTCCCCGTGGCTACACCTTC	CAISEDTPRGYTF
TRBV2	TRBJ1-5	-	TGTGCCAGCAGTGTTGACTCCGGGGAGCCCCAGCATTTT	CASSVDSGEPQHF
TRBV12-5	TRBJ2-2	TRBD2	TGTGCTATTAGGACTAGCGGGATCAACACCGGGGAGCTGTTTTTT	CAIRTSGINTGELFF
TRBV25-1	TRBJ1-4	-	TGTGCCAGCAGTGAAGCCAGTGCAGTTGAAAAACTGTTTTTT	CASSEASAVEKLFF
TRBV28	TRBJ2-3	TRBD2	TGTGCCAGCAGTTTGGCTAGCGGGAGTGGAACAGATACGCAGTATTTT	CASSLASGSGTDTQYF
TRBV6-5	TRBJ1-2	-	TGTGCCAGCAGTTACTCGAGGAGCCCACTGTACACCTTC	CASSYSRSPLYTF
TRBV4-2	TRBJ2-7	-	TGTGCCAGCAGCCAAAGTGTAGACGAGCAGTACTTC	CASSQSVDEQYF
TRBV27	TRBJ2-7	TRBD2	TGTGCCAGCAGTTTAAGGCCCTCCCTAGCGGGAGGGCTCTCCTACGAGCAGTACTTC	CASSLRPSLAGGLSYEQYF
TRBV2	TRBJ1-4	TRBD1	TGTGCCAGCAGGAAGGACAGGGTCACTAGGACTAATGAAAAACTGTTTTTT	CASRKDRVTRTNEKLFF
TRBV10-3	TRBJ1-5	TRBD1	TGTGCCATCAGCCGAGGACAGGGAGATCAGCCCCAGCATTTT	CAISRGQGDQPQHF
TRBV5-6	TRBJ2-1	-	TGTGCCAGCAGCTCTAGGGGGGGGAACAATGAGCAGTTCTTC	CASSSRGGNNEQFF
TRBV2	TRBJ2-1	-	TGTGCCAGCAATCAACAGCCGTACAATGAGCAGTTCTTC	CASNQQPYNEQFF
TRBV5-1	TRBJ1-1	-	TGCGCCAGCAGCTTGGGGATGCTCTGGGGGCTGAACACTGAAGCTTTCTTT	CASSLGMLWGLNTEAFF
TRBV11-2	TRBJ2-1	TRBD1	TGTGCCAGCAGCCCCCGGGACAGGGGTGAGCAGTTCTTC	CASSPRDRGEQFF
TRBV12-2	TRBJ1-1	-	TGTGCAAGTCGCTTACCTAAGACAGGGGACACTGAAGCTTTCTTT	CASRLPKTGDTEAFF
TRBV4-1	TRBJ2-7	-	TGCGCCAGCAGAGGAGACGGATTCTACTCGACCTACGAGCAGTACTTC	CASRGDGFYSTYEQYF
TRBV28	TRBJ1-4	-	TGTGCCAGCAGTTTCGTGGGAGTGGCTGAAAAACTGTTTTTT	CASSFVGVAEKLFF
TRBV2	TRBJ2-5	-	TGTGCCAGCAGAGGGGACTCTAAAGAGACCCAGTACTTC	CASRGDSKETQYF
TRBV5-1	TRBJ2-7	TRBD2	TGCGCCAGCAGCTTGGAAGGTAGCGGGGGATCCTACGAGCAGTACTTC	CASSLEGSGGSYEQYF
TRBV7-3	TRBJ2-7	TRBD2	TGTGCCAGCAGCTTAGGTAGCGGGAAACCCTACGAGCAGTACTTC	CASSLGSGKPYEQYF
TRBV7-3	TRBJ1-1	-	TGTGCCAGCAGCTTAACTTCAGAGAACACTGAAGCTTTCTTT	CASSLTSENTEAFF
TRBV15	TRBJ2-7	TRBD1	TGTGCCACCAGCAGAGATAAGACCACCGGACAGGGAATTTACGAGCAGTACTTC	CATSRDKTTGQGIYEQYF
TRBV27	TRBJ2-7	TRBD1	TGTGCCAGCAGTTTAAGGCAGGGGGCGACTGAGCAGTACTTC	CASSLRQGATEQYF
TRBV21-1	TRBJ1-5	-	TGTGCCAGCAGCAAAGCGCTTTGTTATTCAGGGTCGGATCAGCCCCAGCATTTT	CASSKALCYSGSDQPQHF
TRBV10-3	TRBJ1-2	TRBD1	TGTGCCATCAGTGAGGGACAGGGTCCCTATGGCTACACCTTC	CAISEGQGPYGYTF
TRBV7-9	TRBJ1-2	TRBD1	TGTGCCAGCAGCCTGGACAGGAATGATGGCTACACCTTC	CASSLDRNDGYTF
TRBV5-1	TRBJ1-5	TRBD1	TGCGCCAGCAGCGCCGGGACAGGTAATAGCAATCAGCCCCAGCATTTT	CASSAGTGNSNQPQHF
TRBV2	TRBJ2-5	-	TGTGCCAGCAGGAGGTCCCTGGCCGAGACCCAGTACTTC	CASRRSLAETQYF
TRBV4-2	TRBJ1-4	-	TGTGCCAGCAGCGCAAGAAGTATGGGACATAATTCTATGGGAGAAAAACTGTTTTTT	CASSARSMGHNSMGEKLFF
TRBV5-1	TRBJ1-2	-	TGCGCCAGCAGCTTGGCGGGACAAAGGATTGGCGATTATGGCTACACCTTC	CASSLAGQRIGDYGYTF
TRBV7-2	TRBJ1-5	-	TGTGCCAGCAGCCCTGGTCGGGGGGAACAGCCCCAGCATTTT	CASSPGRGEQPQHF
TRBV9	TRBJ2-1	-	TGTGCCAGCAGCGTAGTGGCGGTAAGCTCCTACAATGAGCAGTTCTTC	CASSVVAVSSYNEQFF
TRBV29-1	TRBJ2-7	TRBD1	TGCAGCGTTGCCGGGACAGGCGCCTACGAGCAGTACTTC	CSVAGTGAYEQYF
TRBV29-1	TRBJ1-2	-	TGCAGCGTCGCGGGATCAGTAAACTATGGCTACACCTTC	CSVAGSVNYGYTF